A single sample is the source of the 20 T cell receptor beta chains below, sequenced in a study of spatial heterogeneity in lung cancer. Study-wide points: Tumoral mutation counts were tracked by counts of expanded intratumoral alpha and beta TCRs.

Each CDR3 protein is one row after TCRdb ran MiXCR on the 5' RACE reads. The repertoire has about 2,600 distinct CDR3 sequences, 7.4% of them found once; the top ten carry 9.7%. These TCRs' antigens remain unknown. Time point reported: sample taken at primary tumor resection. The sample was lung tumor tissue, taken at surgery. Receptor source: a female donor with early-stage non-small cell lung cancer.

This clonotype was detected many times. V is TRBV7-2 and J is TRBJ1-2; D perhaps matches TRBD1 (6 bases). Deletions cut 5 bases from V and 7 bases from J, with 11 bases between. Germline values: CDR1 SGHTA, CDR2 FQGNSA. This CDR3 spans 12 amino acids. Here the CDR3 reads CASSPGVGGYTF. The CDR3 DNA follows: TGTGCCAGCAGCCCAGGGGTGGGTGGCTACACCTTC.

This clonotype is medium-sized (0.01 to 0.1%) by share. The chain uses TRBV5-6 and TRBJ2-3; D is ambiguous. V was trimmed by 1 base and J by 4 bases, leaving 10 bases between them. Germline assignment: CDR1 SGHDT and CDR2 YYEEEE. This CDR3 is 14 amino acids long. The CDR3 DNA follows: TGTGCCAGCAGCTTGTCTTTGGCTGCAGATACGCAGTATTTT. This encodes CASSLSLAADTQYF.

By sample share, this clonotype is medium-sized (0.01 to 0.1%). The chain links TRBV11-2 to TRBJ1-3, with D perhaps matching TRBD1 (6 bases). Deletions cut 5 bases from V and 8 bases from J, with 19 bases between. This CDR3 is 15 amino acids long. CDR1 and CDR2 (germline): SGHAT, FQNNGV. CDR3 sequence reads: CASSQGTIKGDTIYF. CDR3 in DNA: TGTGCCAGCAGCCAAGGGACAATCAAAGGGGACACCATATATTTT.

The chain links TRBV18 to TRBJ2-1; D remains unclear. The germline V gene has CDR1 KGHSH and CDR2 LQKENI. CDR3 length equals 18 residues. Between the trimmed V and J ends, which lost 0 bases and 3 bases, there was a span of 18 bases. The CDR3 nucleotides are TGTGCCAGCTCACCACCGGCAACAAAGGGTCCGGTCTACAATGAGCAGTTCTTC. The encoded protein is CASSPPATKGPVYNEQFF.

In this sample, this clonotype is medium-sized (0.01 to 0.1%). The chain joins TRBV2 to TRBJ2-1; no clear D. V lost 0 bases and J lost 8, with 8 bases in between. This CDR3 is 13 amino acids long. Germline assignment: CDR1 SNHLY and CDR2 FYNNEI. The CDR3 region is CASSEASTYEQFF. CDR3 in DNA: TGTGCCAGCAGTGAAGCGTCTACCTATGAGCAGTTCTTC.

This clonotype was detected ten times or more. V usage is TRBV4-3 and J usage is TRBJ2-1; no clear D gene. Germline CDR1 reads LGHNA; CDR2 reads YSLEER. The CDR3 runs to 14 residues. Trimming removed 0 bases at V and 8 bases at J, with 11 bases between. Here the CDR3 reads CASSQEGPGDEQFF. Here the CDR3 DNA reads TGCGCCAGCAGCCAAGAGGGCCCGGGCGATGAGCAGTTCTTC.

The rearrangement uses TRBV20-1 and TRBJ1-1; D might be TRBD1 (6 bases). With 5 bases removed from V and 3 bases from J, the gap between germline ends came to 13 bases. CDR3 length equals 13 residues. Per germline, CDR1 DFQATT and CDR2 SNEGSKA (reference sequence). The CDR3 bases are TGCAGTGCTCAGACAGGCGGGTACACTGAAGCTTTCTTT. Translated: CSAQTGGYTEAFF.

By share of the sample, this clonotype is large. This chain uses TRBV20-1 with TRBJ1-5, with 10 bases identical to TRBD1. This CDR3 spans 18 amino acids. Trimming at V came to 2 bases and at J to 2 bases, leaving 12 bases not matched to a gene. Germline V gives CDR1 DFQATT, CDR2 SNEGSKA (reference sequence). In DNA, the CDR3 is TGCAGTGCTAGATTGGGGACAGGGGCCGCTTTGGGCAATCAGCCCCAGCATTTT. Its protein product is CSARLGTGAALGNQPQHF.

By frequency in the sample, this clonotype is medium-sized. The chain carries TRBV7-2 and TRBJ1-6; D gene ambiguous. Between the trimmed V and J ends, which lost 2 bases and 10 bases, there was a span of 6 bases. The CDR3 runs to 12 residues. From germline, CDR1 is SGHTA and CDR2 FQGNSA. CDR3 sequence reads: CASSLFVSPLHF. The CDR3 region has the DNA TGTGCCAGCAGCTTATTTGTATCACCCCTCCACTTT.

This clonotype is classed as medium-sized. The chain carries TRBV11-3 and TRBJ1-6; D unclear. Trimming took 0 bases from V and 7 from J, leaving 4 bases between them. This CDR3 is 13 amino acids long. Germline lookup yields CDR1 SGHNT and CDR2 YENEEA. The CDR3 protein is CASSLERNSPLHF. The CDR3 DNA reads TGTGCCAGCAGCTTAGAAAGAAATTCACCCCTCCACTTT.

This clonotype is classed as medium-sized. V usage is TRBV5-1 and J usage is TRBJ2-2; D call uncertain. Germline V gives CDR1 SGHRS, CDR2 YFSETQ. Trimming took off 6 bases at V and 2 bases at J, with 8 bases between the two ends. The CDR3 has 13 residues. CDR3 amino acids: CASTLPNTGELFF. In DNA form, the CDR3 reads TGCGCCAGCACCCTTCCCAACACCGGGGAGCTGTTTTTT. The whole variable domain, filled in from reference TRBV5-1 and TRBJ2-2, reads KAGVTQTPRYLIKTRGQQVTLSCSPISGHRSVSWYQQTPGQGLQFLFEYFSETQRNKGNFPGRFSGRQFSNSRSEMNVSTLELGDSALYLCASTLPNTGELFFGEGSRLTVL.

This clonotype is termed medium-sized. The chain combines TRBV9 with TRBJ2-7; the D is unclear. The CDR3 has 14 amino acids. CDR1 is SGDLS, CDR2 YYNGEE, per germline. V dropped 4 bases and J dropped 0 bases, with 11 bases sitting between them. This chain's CDR3 is CASSPRTVSYEQYF. CDR3 nucleotides: TGTGCCAGCAGCCCCCGGACGGTCTCCTACGAGCAGTACTTC. The complete variable domain, with remaining parts taken from reference TRBV9 and TRBJ2-7, reads DSGVTQTPKHLITATGQRVTLRCSPRSGDLSVYWYQQSLDQGLQFLIQYYNGEERAKGNILERFSAQQFPDLHSELNLSSLELGDSALYFCASSPRTVSYEQYFGPGTRLTVT.

This clonotype was found many times. J is TRBJ2-3 and V is TRBV12-3 or TRBV12-4; the match to TRBD2 covers 10 bases. The CDR3 extends over 15 amino acids. Trimming cost V 6 bases and J 5 bases; bases outside gene matches: 8. CDR3 region: CASRRTSGVEDTQYF. CDR3 in DNA: TGTGCCAGCAGAAGGACTAGCGGAGTTGAAGATACGCAGTATTTT.

Judged by abundance, this clonotype is medium-sized. V gene TRBV7-8 combines with J gene TRBJ2-3; maybe TRBD2 (6 bases). The length of the CDR3 is 14 residues. Per the germline V gene, CDR1 is SGHVS and CDR2 is FQNEAQ. Trimming pared 5 bases from V and 0 bases from J, leaving 9 bases between. CDR3 protein: CASSPGTSTDTQYF. The CDR3 DNA is TGTGCCAGCAGCCCTGGGACTAGCACAGATACGCAGTATTTT.

By share, this clonotype ranks as medium-sized. The chain is built from TRBV10-3 and TRBJ2-5, with TRBD1 identical over 7 bases. Germline loops: CDR1 ENHRY, CDR2 SYGVKD. The V segment lost 4 bases and the J segment 0 bases; nucleotides outside the gene matches: 2. CDR3 length equals 14 residues. The CDR3 loop is CAISVGTDQETQYF. The CDR3 coding sequence is TGTGCCATCAGTGTCGGGACAGACCAAGAGACCCAGTACTTC.

This clonotype is deemed medium-sized. CDR3 in amino acids: CASRSTGSGANVLTF. CDR3 bases: TGTGCCAGCAGATCTACAGGGTCTGGGGCCAACGTCCTGACTTTC. The V and J genes are TRBV28 and TRBJ2-6; possible D gene TRBD1, 6 bases. There are 15 residues in the CDR3. CDR1 and CDR2 (germline): MDHEN, SYDVKM. V lost 6 bases and J 1 base, leaving 10 bases between the germline ends. Full variable domain (remainder filled in from reference TRBV28 and TRBJ2-6): DVKVTQSSRYLVKRTGEKVFLECVQDMDHENMFWYRQDPGLGLRLIYFSYDVKMKEKGDIPEGYSVSREKKERFSLILESASTNQTSMYLCASRSTGSGANVLTFGAGSRLTVL.

This clonotype is judged medium-sized. The chain carries TRBV14 and TRBJ2-3; no clear D gene. The CDR3 is made up of 11 amino acids. Germline CDR1 is SGHDN and CDR2 is FVKESK. Trimming took off 5 bases at V and 2 bases at J, with 2 bases between the two ends. CDR3 protein: CASSTTDTQYF. In DNA form, the CDR3 reads TGTGCCAGCAGCACCACAGATACGCAGTATTTT.

This clonotype is deemed medium-sized. The chain couples TRBV4-2 to TRBJ1-2; 8 bases line up with TRBD1. CDR1 LGHNA and CDR2 YNFKEQ come from the germline V gene. The CDR3 extends over 17 amino acids. The ends lost 1 base at V and 4 bases at J; junction bases unmatched: 11. Here the CDR3 DNA reads TGTGCCAGCAGCCAAGGCAGGGGAACAGGGGGGTTCTATGGCTACACCTTC. It translates to CASSQGRGTGGFYGYTF.

By proportion, this clonotype is medium-sized (0.01 to 0.1%). The chain combines TRBV24-1 with TRBJ2-1; D is undetermined. The germline V and J ends were trimmed by 5 bases and 0 bases, with 10 bases remaining between them. The germline CDR1 and CDR2 sequences are KGHDR and SFDVKD. CDR3 length: 15 residues. The CDR3, as DNA: TGTGCCACCAGTGCCGGCAGGTCCTCCTACAATGAGCAGTTCTTC. Translated, it gives CATSAGRSSYNEQFF.

A single count supports this clonotype. CDR3 coding DNA: TGTGCCAGCAGCAGGCGTGGTGGGACCGGGGAGCTGTTTTTT. Translation gives CASSRRGGTGELFF. This chain joins TRBV11-1 and TRBJ2-2; D gene uncertain. This CDR3 comprises 14 residues. Germline V gene lookup returns CDR1 SGHAT and CDR2 FQDESV (reference sequence). The V end was cut by 5 bases, the J end by 5 bases, with 12 bases between. Using reference TRBV11-1 and TRBJ2-2 for the parts outside the CDR3, the full variable domain is EAEVAQSPRYKITEKSQAVAFWCDPISGHATLYWYRQILGQGPELLVQFQDESVVDDSQLPKDRFSAERLKGVDSTLKIQPAELGDSAMYLCASSRRGGTGELFFGEGSRLTVL.